A selection of T cell receptor beta chains follows, all from one sample in a study of blood T cells in healthy people across ages. TCRdb re-derived calls from the 5' RACE reads in MiXCR, one entry per CDR3 protein. The table includes approximately 600,000 distinct CDR3 sequences, 58% detected once. Sequencing was carried out using blood. The receptors derive from a man in his 60s in good health. Each CDR3 is given with its conserved first and last residue. The order of the fields is V gene, clone size, J gene, D gene, CDR3 DNA, CDR3 protein. A D gene is named only where the DNA matches it firmly. Size tells how often a clone was seen (once, few, many) or the class of an expanded clone, and some rows leave it out.

v_call: TRBV10-3; clone_size: NA; j_call: TRBJ2-7; d_call: NA; cdr3_nt: TGTGCCATCAGTGACAGGATTGAGCAGTACTTC; cdr3_aa: CAISDRIEQYF
v_call: TRBV14; clone_size: once; j_call: TRBJ2-1; d_call: NA; cdr3_nt: TGTGCCAGCAGCCAAGATTGGAACAGCCTTTTGTTCTTC; cdr3_aa: CASSQDWNSLLFF
v_call: TRBV19; clone_size: NA; j_call: TRBJ2-1; d_call: NA; cdr3_nt: TGTGCCAGTAGTATCGCCCAGACTAGGTCCCCGCACAATGAGCAGTTCTTC; cdr3_aa: CASSIAQTRSPHNEQFF
v_call: TRBV29-1; clone_size: NA; j_call: TRBJ2-5; d_call: TRBD2; cdr3_nt: TGCAGCACCCAGGCTAGCGGGGGGCTACAAGAGACCCAGTACTTC; cdr3_aa: CSTQASGGLQETQYF
v_call: TRBV18; clone_size: few; j_call: TRBJ2-7; d_call: NA; cdr3_nt: TGTGCCAGCTCACCACGCGGTACCGACGAGCAGTACTTC; cdr3_aa: CASSPRGTDEQYF
v_call: TRBV3-1; clone_size: NA; j_call: TRBJ2-7; d_call: NA; cdr3_nt: TGTGCCAGCAGCCGCTCGTCAACAGGGTACGAGCAGTACTTC; cdr3_aa: CASSRSSTGYEQYF
v_call: TRBV29-1; clone_size: few; j_call: TRBJ2-7; d_call: TRBD1; cdr3_nt: TGCAGCGTTGTTTTGGACAGGGGTTACGAGCAGTACTTC; cdr3_aa: CSVVLDRGYEQYF
v_call: TRBV27; clone_size: NA; j_call: TRBJ1-2; d_call: NA; cdr3_nt: TGTGCCAGCAGTTTTGACGGGCGCGGGGTGGGCTATGGCTACACCTTC; cdr3_aa: CASSFDGRGVGYGYTF
v_call: TRBV19; clone_size: few; j_call: TRBJ2-6; d_call: NA; cdr3_nt: TGTGCCAGTAGTCTGTTCTTGCGCTCTGGGGCCAACGTCCTGACTTTC; cdr3_aa: CASSLFLRSGANVLTF
v_call: TRBV20-1; clone_size: NA; j_call: TRBJ2-3; d_call: NA; cdr3_nt: TGCAGTGCTAGAGAGGGGTCACCAACAGATACGCAGTATTTT; cdr3_aa: CSAREGSPTDTQYF
v_call: TRBV20-1; clone_size: NA; j_call: TRBJ2-3; d_call: NA; cdr3_nt: TGCAGTGCTAGGGGCTATACCAACACAGATACGCAGTATTTT; cdr3_aa: CSARGYTNTDTQYF
v_call: TRBV7-2; clone_size: NA; j_call: TRBJ2-7; d_call: NA; cdr3_nt: TGTGCCAGCAGCTTCCCGGACAGCCCGAGCTACGAGCAGTACTTC; cdr3_aa: CASSFPDSPSYEQYF
v_call: TRBV6-6; clone_size: few; j_call: TRBJ2-5; d_call: TRBD1; cdr3_nt: TGTGCCAGCACTTTCGGACAGGGGGAGACCCAGTACTTC; cdr3_aa: CASTFGQGETQYF
v_call: TRBV2; clone_size: NA; j_call: TRBJ2-3; d_call: TRBD2; cdr3_nt: TGTGCCAACGTAGCGGGAGGCACAGATACGCAGTATTTT; cdr3_aa: CANVAGGTDTQYF
v_call: TRBV18; clone_size: NA; j_call: TRBJ2-5; d_call: NA; cdr3_nt: TGTGCCAGCTCACCACAAGTCTTGTCAGAGACCCAGTACTTC; cdr3_aa: CASSPQVLSETQYF
v_call: TRBV12-3/TRBV12-4; clone_size: NA; j_call: TRBJ2-3; d_call: NA; cdr3_nt: TGTGCCAGCAGATATGGAGGGAGAGATACGCAGTATTTT; cdr3_aa: CASRYGGRDTQYF
v_call: TRBV4-1; clone_size: NA; j_call: TRBJ1-6; d_call: NA; cdr3_nt: TGCGCCAGCAGCCCCTACCCGGGCGGGAATTCACCCCTCCACTTT; cdr3_aa: CASSPYPGGNSPLHF
v_call: TRBV18; clone_size: NA; j_call: TRBJ1-4; d_call: NA; cdr3_nt: TGTGCCAGCTCAATCAGACAGGACCCAACTAATGAAAAACTGTTTTTT; cdr3_aa: CASSIRQDPTNEKLFF
v_call: TRBV6-5; clone_size: NA; j_call: TRBJ2-6; d_call: NA; cdr3_nt: TGTGCCAGCAGTCCGTCCACAAGCTCTGGGGCCAACGTCCTGACTTTC; cdr3_aa: CASSPSTSSGANVLTF
v_call: TRBV7-2; clone_size: NA; j_call: TRBJ2-3; d_call: NA; cdr3_nt: TGTGCCAGCAGCTTAGTAGGGACCGCAACAGATACGCAGTATTTT; cdr3_aa: CASSLVGTATDTQYF
v_call: TRBV29-1; clone_size: few; j_call: TRBJ2-5; d_call: TRBD1; cdr3_nt: TGCAGCGCTGGAGAGACAGGGGGATACCAAGAGACCCAGTACTTC; cdr3_aa: CSAGETGGYQETQYF
v_call: TRBV28; clone_size: NA; j_call: TRBJ1-2; d_call: TRBD1; cdr3_nt: TGTGCCAGCAGGCCAAGGGGGCGGAATAGCGGCTACACCTTC; cdr3_aa: CASRPRGRNSGYTF
v_call: TRBV28; clone_size: few; j_call: TRBJ2-7; d_call: TRBD1; cdr3_nt: TGTGCCAGCAGCGCCCCCGGGACAGAAGTTTCCGAGCAGTACTTC; cdr3_aa: CASSAPGTEVSEQYF
v_call: TRBV25-1; clone_size: NA; j_call: TRBJ2-1; d_call: TRBD2; cdr3_nt: TGTGCCAGCAGTGGTCCTAGCGGGGGCTACAATGAGCAGTTCTTC; cdr3_aa: CASSGPSGGYNEQFF
v_call: TRBV10-3; clone_size: NA; j_call: TRBJ2-7; d_call: NA; cdr3_nt: TGTGCCATCAGCGTGACCGAACGAGACGAGCAGTACTTC; cdr3_aa: CAISVTERDEQYF
v_call: TRBV9; clone_size: few; j_call: TRBJ2-5; d_call: TRBD2; cdr3_nt: TGTGCCAGCAGCCCGCTAGCGGGGCGGGAGACCCAGTACTTC; cdr3_aa: CASSPLAGRETQYF
v_call: TRBV20-1; clone_size: few; j_call: TRBJ1-1; d_call: TRBD1; cdr3_nt: TGCAGTGCTAGACCAGGGGGCACTGAAGCTTTCTTT; cdr3_aa: CSARPGGTEAFF
v_call: TRBV6-5; clone_size: NA; j_call: TRBJ2-3; d_call: NA; cdr3_nt: TGTGCCAGCAGCCGGTCCTTTACAGATACGCAGTATTTT; cdr3_aa: CASSRSFTDTQYF
v_call: TRBV29-1; clone_size: few; j_call: TRBJ2-1; d_call: NA; cdr3_nt: TGCAGCGTTGATAGGACAGCGAACTTTAATGAGCAGTTCTTC; cdr3_aa: CSVDRTANFNEQFF
v_call: TRBV12-3/TRBV12-4; clone_size: NA; j_call: TRBJ1-4; d_call: NA; cdr3_nt: TGTGCCAGCAGTTTAGCGCTCGCGAGTAATGAAAAACTGTTTTTT; cdr3_aa: CASSLALASNEKLFF
v_call: TRBV20-1; clone_size: NA; j_call: TRBJ2-7; d_call: TRBD2; cdr3_nt: TGCAGTGCCCAACTAGCGGGGGGGCCCTACGAGCAGTACTTC; cdr3_aa: CSAQLAGGPYEQYF
v_call: TRBV29-1; clone_size: NA; j_call: TRBJ1-2; d_call: TRBD1; cdr3_nt: TGCAGCGCCGCCCGGGACAGAGGTCAGGGCTACACCTTC; cdr3_aa: CSAARDRGQGYTF
v_call: TRBV2; clone_size: NA; j_call: TRBJ2-2; d_call: NA; cdr3_nt: TGTGCCAGCAGTGAGGGGGGCCGGGAGCTGTTTTTT; cdr3_aa: CASSEGGRELFF
v_call: TRBV29-1; clone_size: few; j_call: TRBJ2-3; d_call: NA; cdr3_nt: TGCAGCGTTGAGCTAGCAACAGATACGCAGTATTTT; cdr3_aa: CSVELATDTQYF
v_call: TRBV28; clone_size: NA; j_call: TRBJ2-5; d_call: NA; cdr3_nt: TGTGCCAGCAGTTTGGGCAGGGCGGGAAAAGAGACCCAGTACTTC; cdr3_aa: CASSLGRAGKETQYF
v_call: TRBV5-1; clone_size: NA; j_call: TRBJ2-6; d_call: NA; cdr3_nt: TGCGCCAGCAGCTTACGGGTCAGCTCTGGGGCCAACGTCCTGACTTTC; cdr3_aa: CASSLRVSSGANVLTF
v_call: TRBV9; clone_size: NA; j_call: TRBJ2-1; d_call: NA; cdr3_nt: TGTGCCAGCAGCGTTAATATAGACAATGAGCAGTTCTTC; cdr3_aa: CASSVNIDNEQFF
v_call: TRBV20-1; clone_size: NA; j_call: TRBJ1-5; d_call: TRBD1; cdr3_nt: TGCAGTGCTAGGAAAGGGGGCAGGGGGCTTCTAGCTAGCAATCAGCCCCAGCATTTT; cdr3_aa: CSARKGGRGLLASNQPQHF
v_call: TRBV7-2; clone_size: NA; j_call: TRBJ2-6; d_call: NA; cdr3_nt: TGTGCCTGCAGCTTAGCCTCAGGGTCTGGGGCCAACGTCCTGACTTTC; cdr3_aa: CACSLASGSGANVLTF
v_call: TRBV20-1; clone_size: NA; j_call: TRBJ2-5; d_call: NA; cdr3_nt: TGCAGTGCTAGAGGGCCGGATTACCAAGAGACCCAGTACTTC; cdr3_aa: CSARGPDYQETQYF
v_call: TRBV27; clone_size: NA; j_call: TRBJ2-2; d_call: NA; cdr3_nt: TGTACCAGCAGTTTAACAGGACTACATACCGGGGAGCTGTTTTTT; cdr3_aa: CTSSLTGLHTGELFF
v_call: TRBV5-1; clone_size: NA; j_call: TRBJ2-3; d_call: NA; cdr3_nt: TGCGCCAGCAGCCGGGACTCCCACACAGATACGCAGTATTTT; cdr3_aa: CASSRDSHTDTQYF
v_call: TRBV10-3; clone_size: once; j_call: TRBJ1-1; d_call: TRBD1; cdr3_nt: TGTGCCATCAGTGAGGGAGGGGGCGCCCCAAGGGATGAAGCTTTCTTT; cdr3_aa: CAISEGGGAPRDEAFF
v_call: TRBV12-3/TRBV12-4; clone_size: NA; j_call: TRBJ2-1; d_call: TRBD1; cdr3_nt: TGTGCCAGCAGTTTAGGGCTCTGGGGCAGGGGGTCCTACGAGCAGTTCTTC; cdr3_aa: CASSLGLWGRGSYEQFF
v_call: TRBV6-5; clone_size: few; j_call: TRBJ2-1; d_call: NA; cdr3_nt: TGTGCCAGCAGTTACTCTTTGGGGGAGCTCAATGAGCAGTTCTTC; cdr3_aa: CASSYSLGELNEQFF
v_call: TRBV5-1; clone_size: few; j_call: TRBJ2-1; d_call: TRBD2; cdr3_nt: TGCGCCAGCAGCTCCCAGCGGGGGGGGTACAATGAGCAGTTCTTC; cdr3_aa: CASSSQRGGYNEQFF
v_call: TRBV4-1; clone_size: NA; j_call: TRBJ1-1; d_call: TRBD1; cdr3_nt: TGCGCCAGCAGCGGGAGGACAGGGGGCCTAAGGGACACTGAAGCTTTCTTT; cdr3_aa: CASSGRTGGLRDTEAFF
v_call: TRBV21-1; clone_size: once; j_call: TRBJ1-2; d_call: NA; cdr3_nt: TGTGCCAGCAGCTCCCGACAGGGGGCTTATGGCTACACCTTC; cdr3_aa: CASSSRQGAYGYTF
v_call: TRBV9; clone_size: NA; j_call: TRBJ2-7; d_call: NA; cdr3_nt: TGTGCCAGCAGCGTAGCGGCCAGCTCCTACGAGCAGTACTTC; cdr3_aa: CASSVAASSYEQYF
v_call: TRBV2; clone_size: NA; j_call: TRBJ1-2; d_call: NA; cdr3_nt: TGTGCCAGCAGCCCCCGAAGGGCCCAGGACTATGGCTACACCTTC; cdr3_aa: CASSPRRAQDYGYTF
v_call: TRBV11-2; clone_size: NA; j_call: TRBJ2-4; d_call: TRBD2; cdr3_nt: TGTGCCAGCAGCTTAGGCCCCGCTAGCGGGGGTACTGGGGAGCAGTACTTC; cdr3_aa: CASSLGPASGGTGEQYF